What follows describes a single TCR beta chain. This clone was observed a handful of times. Its antigen specificity is not known. Per-nucleotide qualities are absent, and no much larger clonotype sits a single base away. The data stem from a study of cytomegalovirus exposure and HLA in healthy donors (TCRdb year 2017). Broadly, across the study: According to a later analysis, one platform produced both the roughly 120 validation repertoires and the 670 or so repertoires of the first cohort. The study was designed to test whether signatures of past pathogen exposure could be identified by cataloging public T cell receptors. Along with the 666-subject first cohort, a separate validation cohort of over a hundred different subjects was used. To predict cytomegalovirus infection status, the study combined high-throughput TCR immunosequencing, statistical association of individual TCRs with disease status, and machine learning. General findings and caveats noted by the study authors: Across donors, most TCR sequences were observed very rarely, whereas some public TCRs were present in many individuals. Subsequent analysis determined that TCRs grouped into clusters in the first cohort also showed a tendency toward co-occurrence across the 120 or so validation repertoires, and 90% to 95% of cluster scores exceeded 0. In vitro tests confirmed that a few of the cytomegalovirus-associated TCR beta chains recognize cytomegalovirus antigens. The validation cohort had no HLA typing available for a later analysis, so co-occurrence within that cohort was assessed over all 120 or so repertoires. The classifier was reported to diagnose cytomegalovirus status with high specificity and sensitivity in both the original cohort and the validation cohort. It was suggested by the authors that the approach could potentially be generalized to other disease states and immunological phenotypes. The study gave a list of some 150 TCR beta chains associated with cytomegalovirus.

The receptor library was made with the immunoSEQ multiplex PCR assay. The original methods were these. To diagnose cytomegalovirus status from the catalog of TCR beta chain sequences, a statistical classification framework was built. TCRdb took this table from immuneACCESS and kept in-frame rearrangements with V and J called. Such tables lack part of the clones; where checked against another copy, unresolved V genes explain under half of the gap, and the rest is unexplained. The DNA was the basis for D and trimming; V, J and clone size are from that table. This sample lists about 120,000 clones; roughly nine tenths were detected once. The ten largest account for roughly 1.2% of the sample. CDR1 and CDR2, per the germline V gene, are SNHLY and FYNNEI. The CDR3 holds 14 amino acids from the cysteine to the phenylalanine. Left in the record is the CDR3 DNA by itself, 42 bases read in frame from the first base. Relative to germline, V is 4 bases shorter and J is 5 bases shorter, with 12 bases between their ends.

The donors were included in the validation cohort of roughly 130 subjects, a group kept apart from the roughly 610-subject first cohort. Material: PBMCs. This receptor was taken from a woman aged 18-29 years in good health and CMV-seronegative. The V and J genes are TRBV2 and TRBJ1-5, with TRBD1 perhaps the D gene, on 6 matching bases. The CDR3 protein is CASSVQGYDQPQHF. The nucleotide sequence is TGTGCCAGCAGTGTGCAGGGGTACGATCAGCCCCAGCATTTT.